This TCR beta chain was found in a study of cytomegalovirus exposure and HLA in healthy donors. The data were produced by immunoSEQ multiplex PCR, yet TCRdb's version contains in-frame clones alone and is incomplete. The sample has approximately 100,000 clones, 88% seen once. The ends lost 1 base at V and 5 bases at J; junction bases unmatched: 5. This CDR3 is built from 15 residues. Germline lookup yields CDR1 SGHTA and CDR2 FQGNSA. The receptor was isolated from a woman in her late teens or twenties in good health and CMV-seropositive. The chain couples TRBV7-2 to TRBJ1-1, with 9 positions matching TRBD1. Sequencing used PBMCs. The CDR3 nucleotides are TGTGCCAGCAGCTTAGGAACAGGGGGCCGGACTGAAGCTTTCTTT. Its translation is CASSLGTGGRTEAFF.